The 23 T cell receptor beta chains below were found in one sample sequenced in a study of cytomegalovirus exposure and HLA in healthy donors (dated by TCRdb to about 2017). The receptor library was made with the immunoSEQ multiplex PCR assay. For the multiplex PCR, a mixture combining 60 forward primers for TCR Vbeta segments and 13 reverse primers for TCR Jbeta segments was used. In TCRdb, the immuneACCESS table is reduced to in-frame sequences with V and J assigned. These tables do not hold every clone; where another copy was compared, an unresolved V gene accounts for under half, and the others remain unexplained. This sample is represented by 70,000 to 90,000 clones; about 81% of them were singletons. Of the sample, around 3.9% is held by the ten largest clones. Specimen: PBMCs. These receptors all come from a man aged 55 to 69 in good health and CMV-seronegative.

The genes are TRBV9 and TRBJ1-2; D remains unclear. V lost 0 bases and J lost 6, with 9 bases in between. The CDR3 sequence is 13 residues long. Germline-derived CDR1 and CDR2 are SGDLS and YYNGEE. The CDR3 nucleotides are TGTGCCAGCAGCGTAGGGAGCCCTGATGGCTACACCTTC. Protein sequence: CASSVGSPDGYTF.

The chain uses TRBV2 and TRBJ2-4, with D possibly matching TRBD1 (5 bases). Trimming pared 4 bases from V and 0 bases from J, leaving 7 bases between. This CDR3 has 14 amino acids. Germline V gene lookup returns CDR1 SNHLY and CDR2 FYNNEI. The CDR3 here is CASSGQRAKNIQYF. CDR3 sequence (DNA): TGTGCCAGCAGTGGACAGAGAGCCAAAAACATTCAGTACTTC.

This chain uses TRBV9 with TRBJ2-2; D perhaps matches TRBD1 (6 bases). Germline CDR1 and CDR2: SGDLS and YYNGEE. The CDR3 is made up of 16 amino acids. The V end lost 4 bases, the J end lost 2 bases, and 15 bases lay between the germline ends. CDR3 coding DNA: TGTGCCAGCAGCTCGACCGGGACACAAAACACCGGGGAGCTGTTTTTT. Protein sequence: CASSSTGTQNTGELFF.

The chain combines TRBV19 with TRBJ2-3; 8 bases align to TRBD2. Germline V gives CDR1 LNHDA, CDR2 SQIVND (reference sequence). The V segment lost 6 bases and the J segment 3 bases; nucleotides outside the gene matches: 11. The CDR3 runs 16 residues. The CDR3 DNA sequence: TGTGCCAGTAGCCTCCTCAGAGCGGGGGAAACAGATACGCAGTATTTT. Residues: CASSLLRAGETDTQYF.

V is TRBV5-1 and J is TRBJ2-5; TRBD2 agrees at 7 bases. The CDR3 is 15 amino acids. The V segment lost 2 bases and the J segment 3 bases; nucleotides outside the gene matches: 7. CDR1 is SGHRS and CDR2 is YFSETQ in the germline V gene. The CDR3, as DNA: TGCGCCAGCAGCTTCCGGGGGGAAGGGGAAGAGACCCAGTACTTC. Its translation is CASSFRGEGEETQYF.

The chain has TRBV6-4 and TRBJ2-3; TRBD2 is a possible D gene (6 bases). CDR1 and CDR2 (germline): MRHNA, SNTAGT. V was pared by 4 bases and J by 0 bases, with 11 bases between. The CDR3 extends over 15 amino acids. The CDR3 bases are TGTGCCAGCAGTGCTTATCGGGGGAGCACAGATACGCAGTATTTT. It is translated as CASSAYRGSTDTQYF.

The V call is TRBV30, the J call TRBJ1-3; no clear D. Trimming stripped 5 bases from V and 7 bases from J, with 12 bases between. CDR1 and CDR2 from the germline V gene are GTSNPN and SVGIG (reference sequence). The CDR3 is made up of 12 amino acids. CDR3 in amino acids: CAWSLRGNTIYF. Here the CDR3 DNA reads TGTGCCTGGTCCCTTCGCGGGAACACCATATATTTT.

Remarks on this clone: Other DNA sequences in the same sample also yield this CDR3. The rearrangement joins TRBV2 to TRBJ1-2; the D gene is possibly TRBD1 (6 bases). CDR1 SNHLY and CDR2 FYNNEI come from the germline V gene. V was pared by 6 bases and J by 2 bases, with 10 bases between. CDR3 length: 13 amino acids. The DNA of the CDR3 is TGTGCCAGCAGCTCCGGGACAAACTATGGCTACACCTTC. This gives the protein CASSSGTNYGYTF.

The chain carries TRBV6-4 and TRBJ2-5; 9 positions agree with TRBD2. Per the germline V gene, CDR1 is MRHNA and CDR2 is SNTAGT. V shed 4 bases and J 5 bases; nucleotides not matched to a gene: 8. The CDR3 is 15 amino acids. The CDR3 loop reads CASSARGGGAETQYF. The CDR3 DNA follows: TGTGCCAGCAGTGCCCGTGGCGGGGGGGCGGAGACCCAGTACTTC.

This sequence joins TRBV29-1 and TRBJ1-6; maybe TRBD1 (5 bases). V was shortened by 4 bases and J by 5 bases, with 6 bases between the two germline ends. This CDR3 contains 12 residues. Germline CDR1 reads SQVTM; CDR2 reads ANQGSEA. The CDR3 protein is CSVGRDNSPLHF. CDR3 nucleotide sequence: TGCAGCGTTGGCAGGGATAATTCACCCCTCCACTTT.

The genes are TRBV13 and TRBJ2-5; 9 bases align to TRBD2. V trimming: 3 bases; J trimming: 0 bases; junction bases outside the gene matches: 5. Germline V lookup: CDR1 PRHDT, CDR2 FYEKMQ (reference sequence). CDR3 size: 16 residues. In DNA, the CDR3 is TGTGCCAGCAGCTTTAGGGCGGGGGGGTACCAAGAGACCCAGTACTTC. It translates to CASSFRAGGYQETQYF.

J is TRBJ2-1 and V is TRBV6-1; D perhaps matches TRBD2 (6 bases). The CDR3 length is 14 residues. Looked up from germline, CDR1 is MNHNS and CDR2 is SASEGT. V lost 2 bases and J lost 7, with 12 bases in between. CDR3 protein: CASSELAQVNEQFF. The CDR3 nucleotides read TGTGCCAGCAGTGAACTAGCGCAGGTGAATGAGCAGTTCTTC.

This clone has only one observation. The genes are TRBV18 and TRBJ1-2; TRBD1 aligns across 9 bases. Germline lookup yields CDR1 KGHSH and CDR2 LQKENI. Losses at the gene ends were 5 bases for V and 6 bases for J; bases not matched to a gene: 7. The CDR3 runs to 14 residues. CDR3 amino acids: CASSTWTGADGYTF. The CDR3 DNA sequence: TGTGCCAGCTCAACCTGGACAGGGGCTGATGGCTACACCTTC.

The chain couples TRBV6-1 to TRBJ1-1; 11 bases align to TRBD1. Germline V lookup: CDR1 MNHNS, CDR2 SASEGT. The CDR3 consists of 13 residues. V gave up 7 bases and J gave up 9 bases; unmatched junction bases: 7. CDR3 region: CASKGQGAVKAFF. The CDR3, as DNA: TGTGCCAGCAAAGGACAGGGGGCGGTGAAAGCTTTCTTT.

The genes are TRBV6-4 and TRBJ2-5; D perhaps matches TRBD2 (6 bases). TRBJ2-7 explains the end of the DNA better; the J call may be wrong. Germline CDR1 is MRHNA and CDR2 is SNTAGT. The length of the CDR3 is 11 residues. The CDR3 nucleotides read TGTGTCCAGGAAGGGAGGTACGAGCAGTACTTC. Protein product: CVQEGRYEQYF.

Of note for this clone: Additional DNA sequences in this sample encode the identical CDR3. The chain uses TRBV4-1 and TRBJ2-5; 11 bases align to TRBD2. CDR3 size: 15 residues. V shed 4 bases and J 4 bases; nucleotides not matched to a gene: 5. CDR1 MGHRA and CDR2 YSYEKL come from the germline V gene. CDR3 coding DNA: TGCGCCAGCAGCCTTAGCGGGGGGGCCGGAGAGACCCAGTACTTC. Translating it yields CASSLSGGAGETQYF.

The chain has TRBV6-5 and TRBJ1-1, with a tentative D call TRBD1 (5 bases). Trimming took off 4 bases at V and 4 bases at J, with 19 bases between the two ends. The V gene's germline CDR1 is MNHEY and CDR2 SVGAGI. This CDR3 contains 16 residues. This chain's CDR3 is CASSSRGRGGPTEAFF. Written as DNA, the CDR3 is TGTGCCAGCAGTTCCCGCGGGAGGGGAGGACCCACTGAAGCTTTCTTT.

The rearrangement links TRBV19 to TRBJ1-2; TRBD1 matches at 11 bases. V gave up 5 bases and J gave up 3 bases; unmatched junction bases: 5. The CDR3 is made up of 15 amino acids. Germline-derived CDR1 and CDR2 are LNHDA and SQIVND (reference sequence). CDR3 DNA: TGTGCCAGTAGTTACGGGACAGGGGGGCACTATGGCTACACCTTC. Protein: CASSYGTGGHYGYTF.

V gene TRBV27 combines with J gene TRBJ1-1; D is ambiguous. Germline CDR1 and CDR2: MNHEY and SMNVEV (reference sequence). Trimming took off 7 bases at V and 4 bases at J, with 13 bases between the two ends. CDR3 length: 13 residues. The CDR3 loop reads CASNPRRGTEAFF. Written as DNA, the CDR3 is TGTGCCAGCAACCCCCGGAGAGGCACTGAAGCTTTCTTT.

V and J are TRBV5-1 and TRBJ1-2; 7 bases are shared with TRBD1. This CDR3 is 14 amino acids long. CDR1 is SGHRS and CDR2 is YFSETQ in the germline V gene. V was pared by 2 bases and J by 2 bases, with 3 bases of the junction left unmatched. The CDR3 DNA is TGCGCCAGCAGCTTTAGGGGACAGAACTATGGCTACACCTTC. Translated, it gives CASSFRGQNYGYTF.

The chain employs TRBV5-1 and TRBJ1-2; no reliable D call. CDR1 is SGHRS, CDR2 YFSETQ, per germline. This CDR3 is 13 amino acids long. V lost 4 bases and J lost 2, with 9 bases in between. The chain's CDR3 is CASSIEPNYGYTF. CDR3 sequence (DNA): TGCGCCAGCAGCATCGAGCCGAACTATGGCTACACCTTC.

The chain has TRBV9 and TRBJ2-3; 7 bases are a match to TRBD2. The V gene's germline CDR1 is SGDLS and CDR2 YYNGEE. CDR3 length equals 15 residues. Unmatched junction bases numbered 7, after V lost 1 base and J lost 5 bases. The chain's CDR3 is CASSVRTSEGDTQYF. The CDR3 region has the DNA TGTGCCAGCAGCGTAAGAACTAGCGAGGGAGATACGCAGTATTTT.

This CDR3 reads CASSVDPSSPGGGNNEQFF. The CDR3 DNA sequence: TGTGCCAGCAGCGTAGACCCCTCCTCCCCCGGGGGTGGGAACAATGAGCAGTTCTTC. The chain links TRBV9 to TRBJ2-1, with D perhaps TRBD2 (6 bases). Germline V gene data show CDR1 as SGDLS and CDR2 as YYNGEE. CDR3 length: 19 amino acids. The ends were cut back, 0 bases at V and 5 bases at J, with 24 bases in the middle.